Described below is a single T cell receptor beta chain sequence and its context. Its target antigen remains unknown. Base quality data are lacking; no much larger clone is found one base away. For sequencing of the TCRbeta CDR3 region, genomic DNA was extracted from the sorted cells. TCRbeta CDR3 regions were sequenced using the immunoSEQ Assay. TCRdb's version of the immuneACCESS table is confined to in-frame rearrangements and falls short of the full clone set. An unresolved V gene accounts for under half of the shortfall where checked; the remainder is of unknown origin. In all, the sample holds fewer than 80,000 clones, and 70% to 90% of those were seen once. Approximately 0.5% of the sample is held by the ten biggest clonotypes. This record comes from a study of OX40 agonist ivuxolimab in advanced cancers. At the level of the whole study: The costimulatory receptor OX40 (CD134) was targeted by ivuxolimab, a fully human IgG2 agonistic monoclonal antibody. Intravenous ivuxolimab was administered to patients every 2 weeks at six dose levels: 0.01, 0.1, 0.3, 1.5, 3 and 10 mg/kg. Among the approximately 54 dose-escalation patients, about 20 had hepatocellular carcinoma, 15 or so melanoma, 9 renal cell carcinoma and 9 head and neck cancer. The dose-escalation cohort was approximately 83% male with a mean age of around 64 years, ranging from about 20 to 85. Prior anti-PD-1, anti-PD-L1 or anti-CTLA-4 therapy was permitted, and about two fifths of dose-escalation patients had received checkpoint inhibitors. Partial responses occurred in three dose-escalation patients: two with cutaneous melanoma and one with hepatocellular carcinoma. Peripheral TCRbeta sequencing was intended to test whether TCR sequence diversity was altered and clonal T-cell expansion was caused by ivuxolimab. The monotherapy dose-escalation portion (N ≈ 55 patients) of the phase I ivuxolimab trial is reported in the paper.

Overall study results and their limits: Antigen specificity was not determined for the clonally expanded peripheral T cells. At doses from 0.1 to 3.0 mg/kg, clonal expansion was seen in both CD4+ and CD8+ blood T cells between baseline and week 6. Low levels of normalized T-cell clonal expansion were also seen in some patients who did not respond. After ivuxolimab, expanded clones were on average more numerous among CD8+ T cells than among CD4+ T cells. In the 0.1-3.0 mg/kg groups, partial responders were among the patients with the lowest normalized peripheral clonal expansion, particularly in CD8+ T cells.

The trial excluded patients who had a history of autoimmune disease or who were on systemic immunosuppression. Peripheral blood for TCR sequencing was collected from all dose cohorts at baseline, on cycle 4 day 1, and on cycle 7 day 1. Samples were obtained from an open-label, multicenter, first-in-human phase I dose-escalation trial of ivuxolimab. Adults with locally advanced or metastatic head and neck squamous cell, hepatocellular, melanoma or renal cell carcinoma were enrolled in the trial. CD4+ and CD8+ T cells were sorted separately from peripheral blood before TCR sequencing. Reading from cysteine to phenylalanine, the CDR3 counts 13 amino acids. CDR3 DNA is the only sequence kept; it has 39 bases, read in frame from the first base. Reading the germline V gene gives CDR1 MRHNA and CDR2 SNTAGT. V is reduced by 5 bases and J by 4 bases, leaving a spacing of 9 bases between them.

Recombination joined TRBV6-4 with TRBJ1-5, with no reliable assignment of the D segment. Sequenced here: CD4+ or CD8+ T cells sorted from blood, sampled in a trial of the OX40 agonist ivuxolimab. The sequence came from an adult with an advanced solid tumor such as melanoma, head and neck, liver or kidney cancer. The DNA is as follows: TGTGCCAGCAGTTCCGAGAGGAATCAGCCCCAGCATTTT. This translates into CASSSERNQPQHF.